In its sample, the clone carrying this TCR beta chain was seen many times. Its specificity is unknown. The cDNA was synthesized by 5'RACE incorporating 10-nucleotide random UMIs. In each sequencing run, over 160 million TCR-beta sequences were generated from 15-18 subjects. TCRdb redid the calling of the 5' RACE reads with MiXCR, one entry per CDR3 protein. The data contain about 36,000 distinct CDR3 sequences, around a tenth of them singletons. J lost 5 bases, V lost 3 bases, and 12 bases had no gene match. Germline-derived CDR1 and CDR2 are WSHSY and SAAADI. The CDR3 has 16 residues. The data belong to a study of neurological immune-mediated disorders. Whole-study findings and limits: The study found the most TCR clonal expansion in HTLV-1-associated myelopathy and the least in multiple sclerosis, below healthy controls.

Unsorted libraries came from 2 million PBMCs stored at -80 °C. The genes are TRBV10-2 and TRBJ2-5, with TRBD1 identical over 7 bases. Source material: PBMCs. The origin of this receptor is a woman between 25 and 40 years old with HTLV-1-associated myelopathy (HAM/TSP). The CDR3 DNA reads TGCGCCAGCAGTGACCCAATACAGGGGAAGCGGGAGACCCAGTACTTC. It is translated as CASSDPIQGKRETQYF.